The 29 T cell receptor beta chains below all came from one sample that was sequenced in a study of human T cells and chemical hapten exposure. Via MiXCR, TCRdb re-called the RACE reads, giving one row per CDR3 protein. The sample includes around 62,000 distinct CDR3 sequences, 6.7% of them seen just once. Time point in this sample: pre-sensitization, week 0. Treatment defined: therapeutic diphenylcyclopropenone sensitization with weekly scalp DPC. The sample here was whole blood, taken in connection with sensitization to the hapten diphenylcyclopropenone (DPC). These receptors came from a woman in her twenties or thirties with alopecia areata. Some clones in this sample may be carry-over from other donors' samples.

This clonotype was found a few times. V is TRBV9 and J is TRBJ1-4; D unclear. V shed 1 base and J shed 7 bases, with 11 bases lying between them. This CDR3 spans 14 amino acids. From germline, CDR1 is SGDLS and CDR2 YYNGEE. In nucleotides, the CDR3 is TGTGCCAGCAGCGTAACCCCCTTGACTGAAAAACTGTTTTTT. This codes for CASSVTPLTEKLFF.

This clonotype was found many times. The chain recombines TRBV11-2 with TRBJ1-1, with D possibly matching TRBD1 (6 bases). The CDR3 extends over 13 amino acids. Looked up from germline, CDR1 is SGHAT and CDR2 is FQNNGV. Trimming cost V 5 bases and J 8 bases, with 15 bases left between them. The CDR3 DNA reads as TGTGCCAGCAGCCCTATTTCAGGGGCCGAAGCTTTCTTT. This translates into CASSPISGAEAFF.

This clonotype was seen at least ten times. Written as DNA, the CDR3 is TGTGCCAGCAGCCTCGAGGTCGGGGCAACTAATGAAAAACTGTTTTTT. It yields the protein CASSLEVGATNEKLFF. This sequence joins TRBV4-2 and TRBJ1-4, with D unclear. Per germline, CDR1 LGHNA and CDR2 YNFKEQ. This CDR3 has 16 amino acids. V was clipped by 4 bases and J by 0 bases, with 12 bases between them.

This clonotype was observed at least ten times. The chain's CDR3 is CASSLVSWGEAFF. The CDR3 nucleotides are TGCGCCAGCAGCTTGGTGTCCTGGGGTGAAGCTTTCTTT. This chain uses TRBV5-1 with TRBJ1-1; D unclear. This CDR3 contains 13 residues. Germline CDR1 and CDR2: SGHRS and YFSETQ. V was clipped by 0 bases and J by 7 bases, with 10 bases between them.

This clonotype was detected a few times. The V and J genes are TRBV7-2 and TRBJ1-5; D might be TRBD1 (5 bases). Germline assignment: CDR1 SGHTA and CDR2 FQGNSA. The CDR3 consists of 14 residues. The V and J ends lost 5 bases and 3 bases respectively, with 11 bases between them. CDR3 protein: CASSPDSVNQPQHF. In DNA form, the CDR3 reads TGTGCCAGCAGCCCCGACAGTGTCAATCAGCCCCAGCATTTT.

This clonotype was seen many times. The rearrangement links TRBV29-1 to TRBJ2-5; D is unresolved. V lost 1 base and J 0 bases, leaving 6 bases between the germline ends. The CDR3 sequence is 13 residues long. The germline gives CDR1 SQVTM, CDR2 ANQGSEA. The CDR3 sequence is CSVEVTYQETQYF. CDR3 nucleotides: TGCAGCGTTGAAGTGACTTACCAAGAGACCCAGTACTTC.

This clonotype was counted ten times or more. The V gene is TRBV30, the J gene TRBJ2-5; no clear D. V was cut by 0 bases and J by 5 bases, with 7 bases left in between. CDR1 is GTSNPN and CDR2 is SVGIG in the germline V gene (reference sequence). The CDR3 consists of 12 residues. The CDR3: CAWSVVLETQYF. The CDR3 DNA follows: TGTGCCTGGAGTGTAGTCCTCGAGACCCAGTACTTC.

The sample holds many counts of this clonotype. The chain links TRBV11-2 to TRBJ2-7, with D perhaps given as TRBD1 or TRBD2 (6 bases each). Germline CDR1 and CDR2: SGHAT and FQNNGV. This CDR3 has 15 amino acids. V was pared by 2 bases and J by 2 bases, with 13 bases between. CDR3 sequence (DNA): TGTGCCAGCAGCTTATACCGGGGGCAAACCTACGAGCAGTACTTC. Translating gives CASSLYRGQTYEQYF.

In DNA form, the CDR3 reads TGTGCCAGCAGCTCTGGAACCTACAATGAGCAGTTCTTC. Its protein is CASSSGTYNEQFF. V and J are TRBV3-1 and TRBJ2-1; D uncertain. Germline-derived CDR1 and CDR2 are LGHDT and YNNKEL (reference sequence). V lost 5 bases and J lost 2, with 7 bases in between. The CDR3 has 13 residues.

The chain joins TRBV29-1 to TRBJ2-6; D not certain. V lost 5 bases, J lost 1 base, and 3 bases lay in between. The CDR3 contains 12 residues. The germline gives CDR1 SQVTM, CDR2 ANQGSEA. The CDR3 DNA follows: TGCAGCGTTCCGTCTGGGGCCAACGTCCTGACTTTC. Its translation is CSVPSGANVLTF. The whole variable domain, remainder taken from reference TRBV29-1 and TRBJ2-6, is SAVISQKPSRDICQRGTSLTIQCQVDSQVTMMFWYRQQPGQSLTLIATANQGSEATYESGFVIDKFPISRPNLTFSTLTVSNMSPEDSSIYLCSVPSGANVLTFGAGSRLTVL.

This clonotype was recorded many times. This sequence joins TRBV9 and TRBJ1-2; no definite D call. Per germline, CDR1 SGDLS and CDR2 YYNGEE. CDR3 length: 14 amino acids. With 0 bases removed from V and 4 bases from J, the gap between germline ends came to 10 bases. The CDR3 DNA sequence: TGTGCCAGCAGCGTAGGCTCGCGGGCCTATGGCTACACCTTC. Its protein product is CASSVGSRAYGYTF.

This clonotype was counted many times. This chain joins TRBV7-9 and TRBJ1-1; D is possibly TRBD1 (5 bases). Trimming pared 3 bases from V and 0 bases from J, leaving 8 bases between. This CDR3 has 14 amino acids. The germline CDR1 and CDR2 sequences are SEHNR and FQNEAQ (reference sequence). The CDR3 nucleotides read TGTGCCAGCAGCTTCCCAGGGCTGAACACTGAAGCTTTCTTT. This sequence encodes CASSFPGLNTEAFF.

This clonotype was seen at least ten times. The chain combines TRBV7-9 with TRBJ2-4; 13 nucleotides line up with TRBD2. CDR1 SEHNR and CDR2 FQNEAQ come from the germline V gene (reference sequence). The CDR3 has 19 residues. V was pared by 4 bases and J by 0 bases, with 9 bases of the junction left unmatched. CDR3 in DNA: TGTGCCAGCAGCTCGGACGGGACTAGCGGGAATTTAGCCAAAAACATTCAGTACTTC. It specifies CASSSDGTSGNLAKNIQYF.

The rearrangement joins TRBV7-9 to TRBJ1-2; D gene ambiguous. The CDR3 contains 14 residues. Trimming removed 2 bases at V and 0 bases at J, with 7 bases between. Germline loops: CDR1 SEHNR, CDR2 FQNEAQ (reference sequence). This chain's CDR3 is CASSLLNTNYGYTF. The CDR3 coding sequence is TGTGCCAGCAGCTTATTGAATACTAACTATGGCTACACCTTC.

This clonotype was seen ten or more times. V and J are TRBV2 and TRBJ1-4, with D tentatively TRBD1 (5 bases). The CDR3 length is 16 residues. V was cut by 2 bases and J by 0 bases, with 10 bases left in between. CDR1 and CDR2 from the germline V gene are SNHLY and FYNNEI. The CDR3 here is CASSERGRATNEKLFF. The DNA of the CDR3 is TGTGCCAGCAGTGAAAGGGGCCGTGCAACTAATGAAAAACTGTTTTTT.

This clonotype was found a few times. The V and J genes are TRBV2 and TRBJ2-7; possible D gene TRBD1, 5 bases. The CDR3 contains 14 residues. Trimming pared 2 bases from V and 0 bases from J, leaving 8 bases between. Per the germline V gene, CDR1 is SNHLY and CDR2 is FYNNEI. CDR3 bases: TGTGCCAGCAGTGAAAGACAGCTCTCCTACGAGCAGTACTTC. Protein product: CASSERQLSYEQYF.

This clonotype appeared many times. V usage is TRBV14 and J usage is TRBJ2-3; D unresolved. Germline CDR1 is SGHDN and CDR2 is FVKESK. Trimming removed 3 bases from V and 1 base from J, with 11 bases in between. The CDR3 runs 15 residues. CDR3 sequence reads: CASSHTTKGTDTQYF. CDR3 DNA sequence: TGTGCCAGCAGCCACACCACGAAGGGCACAGATACGCAGTATTTT.

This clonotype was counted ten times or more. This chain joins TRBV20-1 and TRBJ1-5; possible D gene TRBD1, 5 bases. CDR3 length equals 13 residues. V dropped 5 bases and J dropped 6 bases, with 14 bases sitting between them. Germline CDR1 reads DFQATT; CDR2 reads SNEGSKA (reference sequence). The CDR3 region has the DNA TGCAGTGCTTGGGATGCTGGGGGTCAGCCCCAGCATTTT. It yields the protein CSAWDAGGQPQHF.

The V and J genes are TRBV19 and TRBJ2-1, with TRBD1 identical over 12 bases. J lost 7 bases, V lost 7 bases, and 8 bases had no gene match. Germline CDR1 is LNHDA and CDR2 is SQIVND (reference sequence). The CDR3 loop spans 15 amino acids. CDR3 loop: CASTPGQGAGNEQFF. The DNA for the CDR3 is TGTGCCAGTACTCCGGGACAGGGGGCCGGGAATGAGCAGTTCTTC.

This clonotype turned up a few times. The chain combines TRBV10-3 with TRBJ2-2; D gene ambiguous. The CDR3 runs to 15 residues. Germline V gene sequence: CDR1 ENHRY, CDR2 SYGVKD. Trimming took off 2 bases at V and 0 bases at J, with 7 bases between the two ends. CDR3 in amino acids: CAISEQQANTGELFF. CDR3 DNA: TGTGCCATCAGTGAGCAACAAGCGAACACCGGGGAGCTGTTTTTT.

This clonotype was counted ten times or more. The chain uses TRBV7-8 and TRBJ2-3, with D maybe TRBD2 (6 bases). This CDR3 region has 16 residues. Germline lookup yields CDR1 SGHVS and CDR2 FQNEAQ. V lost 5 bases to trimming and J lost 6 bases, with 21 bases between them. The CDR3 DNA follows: TGTGCCAGCAGCCCCTCACAGCAGGGAGGTAGGGATACGCAGTATTTT. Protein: CASSPSQQGGRDTQYF.

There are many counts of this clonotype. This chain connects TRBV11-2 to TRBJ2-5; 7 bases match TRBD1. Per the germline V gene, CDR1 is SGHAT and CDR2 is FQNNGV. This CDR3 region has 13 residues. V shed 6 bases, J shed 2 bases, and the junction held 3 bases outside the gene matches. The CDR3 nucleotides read TGTGCCAGCAGTTGGGGACAGCAAGAGACCCAGTACTTC. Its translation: CASSWGQQETQYF.

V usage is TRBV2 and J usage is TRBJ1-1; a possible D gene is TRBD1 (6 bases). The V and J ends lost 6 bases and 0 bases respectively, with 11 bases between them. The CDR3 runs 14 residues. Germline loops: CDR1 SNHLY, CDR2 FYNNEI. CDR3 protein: CASRDRGLNTEAFF. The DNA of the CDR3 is TGTGCCAGCAGAGATAGGGGGTTGAACACTGAAGCTTTCTTT.

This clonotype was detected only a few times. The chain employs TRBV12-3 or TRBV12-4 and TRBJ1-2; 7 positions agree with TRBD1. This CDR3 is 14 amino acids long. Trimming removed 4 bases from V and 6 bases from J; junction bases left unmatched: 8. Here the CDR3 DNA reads TGTGCCAGCAGTTCCGACAGGGAAGGGAATGGCTACACCTTC. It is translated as CASSSDREGNGYTF.

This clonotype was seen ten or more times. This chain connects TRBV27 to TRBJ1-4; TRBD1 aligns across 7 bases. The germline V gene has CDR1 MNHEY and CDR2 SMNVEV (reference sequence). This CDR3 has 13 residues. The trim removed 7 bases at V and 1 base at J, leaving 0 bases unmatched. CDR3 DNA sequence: TGTGCCAGCACAGGGGGAACTAATGAAAAACTGTTTTTT. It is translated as CASTGGTNEKLFF.

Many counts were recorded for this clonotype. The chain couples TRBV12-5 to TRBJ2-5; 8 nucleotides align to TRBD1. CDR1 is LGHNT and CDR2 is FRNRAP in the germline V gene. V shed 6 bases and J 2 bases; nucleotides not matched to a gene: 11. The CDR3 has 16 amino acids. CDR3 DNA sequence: TGTGCTAGTGGCTCGAGGCGGGACAGGCTTCAAGAGACCCAGTACTTC. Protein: CASGSRRDRLQETQYF.

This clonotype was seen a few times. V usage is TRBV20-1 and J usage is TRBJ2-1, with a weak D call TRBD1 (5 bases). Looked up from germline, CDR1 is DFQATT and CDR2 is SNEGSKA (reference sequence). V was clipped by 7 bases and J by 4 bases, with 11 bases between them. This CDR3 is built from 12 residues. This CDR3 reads CSVKDIYNEQFF. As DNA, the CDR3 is TGCAGTGTAAAGGACATATACAATGAGCAGTTCTTC.

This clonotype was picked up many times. CDR3 DNA sequence: TGTGCCAGTAGTCCCCGGACTCCTACCTATAATTCACCCCTCCACTTT. This translates into CASSPRTPTYNSPLHF. The chain links TRBV19 to TRBJ1-6; D is unresolved. The CDR3 is made up of 16 amino acids. CDR1 is LNHDA, CDR2 SQIVND, per germline (reference sequence). V was cut by 5 bases and J by 2 bases, with 13 bases left in between.

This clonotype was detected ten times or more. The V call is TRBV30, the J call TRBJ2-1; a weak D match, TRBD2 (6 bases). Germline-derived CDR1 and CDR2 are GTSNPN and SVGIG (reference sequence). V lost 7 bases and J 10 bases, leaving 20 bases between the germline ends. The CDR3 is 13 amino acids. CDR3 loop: CAYQALAQEEQFF. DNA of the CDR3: TGTGCCTACCAAGCACTAGCTCAAGAGGAGCAGTTCTTC.